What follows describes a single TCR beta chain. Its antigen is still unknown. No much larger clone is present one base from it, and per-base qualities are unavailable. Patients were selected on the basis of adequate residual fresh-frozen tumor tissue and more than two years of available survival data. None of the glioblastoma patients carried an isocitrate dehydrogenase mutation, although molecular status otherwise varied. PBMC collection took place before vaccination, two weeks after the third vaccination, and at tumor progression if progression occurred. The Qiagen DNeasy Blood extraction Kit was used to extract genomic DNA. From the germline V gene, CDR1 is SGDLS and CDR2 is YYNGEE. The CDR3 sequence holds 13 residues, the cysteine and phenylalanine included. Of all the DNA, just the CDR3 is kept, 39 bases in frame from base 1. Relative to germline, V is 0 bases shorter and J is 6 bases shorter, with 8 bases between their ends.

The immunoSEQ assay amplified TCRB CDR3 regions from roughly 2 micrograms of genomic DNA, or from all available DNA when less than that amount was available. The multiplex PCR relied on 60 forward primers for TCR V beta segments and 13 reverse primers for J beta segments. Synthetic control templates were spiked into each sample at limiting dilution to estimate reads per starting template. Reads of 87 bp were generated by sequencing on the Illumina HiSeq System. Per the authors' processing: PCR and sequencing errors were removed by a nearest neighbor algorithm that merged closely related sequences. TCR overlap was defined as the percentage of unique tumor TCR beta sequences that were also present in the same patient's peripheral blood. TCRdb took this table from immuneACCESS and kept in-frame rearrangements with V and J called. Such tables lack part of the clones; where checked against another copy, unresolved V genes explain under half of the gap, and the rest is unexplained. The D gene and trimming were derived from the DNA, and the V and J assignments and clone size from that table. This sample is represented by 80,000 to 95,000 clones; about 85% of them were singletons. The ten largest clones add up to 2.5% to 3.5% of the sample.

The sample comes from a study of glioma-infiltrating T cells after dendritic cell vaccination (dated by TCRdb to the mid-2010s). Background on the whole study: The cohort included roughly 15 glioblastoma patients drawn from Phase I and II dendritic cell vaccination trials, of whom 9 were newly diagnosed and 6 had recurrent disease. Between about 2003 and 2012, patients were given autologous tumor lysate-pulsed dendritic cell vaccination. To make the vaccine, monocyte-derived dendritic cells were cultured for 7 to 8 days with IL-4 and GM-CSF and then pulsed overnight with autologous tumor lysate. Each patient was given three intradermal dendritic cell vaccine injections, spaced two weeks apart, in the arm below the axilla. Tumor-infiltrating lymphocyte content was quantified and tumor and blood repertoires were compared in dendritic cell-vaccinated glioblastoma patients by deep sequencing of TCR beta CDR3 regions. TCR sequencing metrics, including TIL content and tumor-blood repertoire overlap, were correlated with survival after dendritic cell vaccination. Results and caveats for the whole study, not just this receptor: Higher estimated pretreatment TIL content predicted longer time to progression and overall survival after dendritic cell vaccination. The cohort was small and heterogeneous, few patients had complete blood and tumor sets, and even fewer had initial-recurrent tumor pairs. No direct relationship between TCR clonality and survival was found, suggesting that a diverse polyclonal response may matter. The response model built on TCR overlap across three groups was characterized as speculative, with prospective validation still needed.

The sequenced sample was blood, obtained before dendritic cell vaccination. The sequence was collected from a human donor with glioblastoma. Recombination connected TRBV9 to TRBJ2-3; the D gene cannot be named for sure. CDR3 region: CASSVEPRDTQYF. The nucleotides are TGTGCCAGCAGCGTAGAACCGCGGGATACGCAGTATTTT.